The 15 T cell receptor beta chains below come from one sample, sequenced in a study of T cells after yellow fever vaccination. TCRdb reprocessed the 5' RACE reads with MiXCR, giving one entry per CDR3 protein. The table shows a few hundred thousand distinct CDR3 sequences, with 2.5% to 3.5% occurring only once. The sample here was CD4+ T cells sorted from PBMCs, taken 10 days after the yellow fever booster vaccination. The source is a man aged 18 to 29 who received the YFV17D yellow fever vaccine.

The chain is built from TRBV7-8 and TRBJ2-2; 8 nucleotides match TRBD1. The CDR3 length is 16 residues. The junction had 7 bases not matched to a gene; V was cut back by 5 bases and J by 2 bases. Germline-derived CDR1 and CDR2 are SGHVS and FQNEAQ. For the CDR3, the DNA is TGTGCCAGCAGCCCGCGACAGGGGTCTAACACCGGGGAGCTGTTTTTT. This gives the protein CASSPRQGSNTGELFF.

This clonotype showed up many times. The V call is TRBV12-3 or TRBV12-4, the J call TRBJ2-4, with TRBD1 matching 9 bases. This CDR3 spans 14 amino acids. V shed 3 bases and J 11 bases; nucleotides not matched to a gene: 8. The CDR3, as DNA: TGTGCCAGCAGTTTGGGACAGGGTGGTTCATTTCAGTACTTC. Residues: CASSLGQGGSFQYF.

This clonotype came up many times. V is TRBV9 and J is TRBJ2-1; D unresolved. Germline V gene lookup returns CDR1 SGDLS and CDR2 YYNGEE. The CDR3 consists of 15 residues. V was pared by 2 bases and J by 0 bases, with 9 bases between. Here the CDR3 DNA reads TGTGCCAGCAGCGTTATCCCCAACTCCTACAATGAGCAGTTCTTC. Amino acid sequence: CASSVIPNSYNEQFF.

This clonotype was seen more than once but under ten times. J is TRBJ1-1 and V is TRBV5-6; TRBD1 aligns across 8 bases. The CDR3 has 13 residues. Germline V gene data show CDR1 as SGHDT and CDR2 as YYEEEE. J gave up 11 bases and V 5 bases, and 11 bases lay outside the gene matches. CDR3 in amino acids: CASRQTGGEGAFF. As DNA, the CDR3 is TGTGCCAGCAGACAAACAGGGGGGGAGGGCGCTTTCTTT.

The rearrangement links TRBV6-1 to TRBJ2-1; 9 bases are shared with TRBD1. This CDR3 region has 16 residues. The junction had 12 bases not matched to a gene; V was cut back by 6 bases and J by 6 bases. Germline assignment: CDR1 MNHNS and CDR2 SASEGT. CDR3 DNA: TGTGCCAGCAGGAGGGGGGACAGGGCGATTGGCAATGAGCAGTTCTTC. Residues: CASRRGDRAIGNEQFF.

The CDR3 bases are TGCAGTGCTTCAGGGCCTCCCAATCAGCCCCAGCATTTT. The encoded protein is CSASGPPNQPQHF. The chain is built from TRBV20-1 and TRBJ1-5, with D perhaps matching TRBD1 (5 bases). V lost 5 bases, J lost 3 bases, and 11 bases lay in between. This CDR3 spans 13 amino acids. From germline, CDR1 is DFQATT and CDR2 SNEGSKA (reference sequence).

This chain joins TRBV6-5 and TRBJ2-1, with 8 bases lining up with TRBD2. The junction had 9 bases not matched to a gene; V was cut back by 2 bases and J by 9 bases. The CDR3 runs to 15 residues. Per the germline V gene, CDR1 is MNHEY and CDR2 is SVGAGI. The CDR3 protein is CASSYAAGGLGEQFF. The CDR3 nucleotides read TGTGCCAGCAGTTACGCGGCGGGGGGCCTGGGTGAGCAGTTCTTC.

The V and J genes are TRBV5-1 and TRBJ2-1; 7 bases agree with TRBD2. CDR3 size: 14 residues. The germline gives CDR1 SGHRS, CDR2 YFSETQ. Trimming cost V 7 bases and J 3 bases; bases outside gene matches: 7. CDR3 sequence: CASRTGGVYNEQFF. The DNA for the CDR3 is TGCGCCAGCCGTACTGGGGGGGTCTACAATGAGCAGTTCTTC.

The J gene is TRBJ1-5, the V gene TRBV28, with a possible D match to TRBD1 (5 bases). Deletions cut 0 bases from V and 8 bases from J, with 11 bases between. The CDR3 contains 14 residues. The germline gives CDR1 MDHEN, CDR2 SYDVKM. The CDR3 nucleotides read TGTGCCAGCAGTTTATGCCAGGGAAAGGAGCCCCAGCATTTT. Protein sequence: CASSLCQGKEPQHF.

This clonotype has at least ten counts. The gene calls are TRBV10-3 and TRBJ2-7; D may be TRBD2 (7 bases). CDR3 length: 16 amino acids. Germline loops: CDR1 ENHRY, CDR2 SYGVKD. V lost 6 bases to trimming and J lost 2 bases, with 20 bases between them. CDR3 region: CAIRVGEGGQPYEQYF. As DNA, the CDR3 is TGTGCCATCAGGGTCGGGGAGGGGGGCCAACCCTACGAGCAGTACTTC.

This clonotype was observed a handful of times. The chain joins TRBV20-1 to TRBJ1-4; D unclear. V was pared by 4 bases and J by 6 bases, with 24 bases between. Germline V gene data show CDR1 as DFQATT and CDR2 as SNEGSKA (reference sequence). The CDR3 loop spans 17 amino acids. CDR3 residues: CSATGRKGPIMDEKLFF. The CDR3 DNA sequence: TGCAGTGCTACGGGCCGCAAGGGCCCTATTATGGATGAAAAACTGTTTTTT.

This clonotype appeared many times. The chain is built from TRBV24-1 and TRBJ2-2; tentative D call: TRBD1 (5 bases). Trimming cost V 9 bases and J 1 base, with 8 bases left between them. Looked up from germline, CDR1 is KGHDR and CDR2 is SFDVKD. The CDR3 consists of 13 residues. The DNA of the CDR3 is TGTGCCACCGAAGGGGAGAACACCGGGGAGCTGTTTTTT. This translates into CATEGENTGELFF.

This clonotype was seen only a few times. The J gene is TRBJ2-5, the V gene TRBV20-1; D gene uncertain. This CDR3 comprises 14 residues. Per germline, CDR1 DFQATT and CDR2 SNEGSKA (reference sequence). The V and J ends lost 2 bases and 1 base respectively, with 11 bases between them. The DNA of the CDR3 is TGCAGTGCTAGAACGGTCCGGGCCCAAGAGACCCAGTACTTC. Translation: CSARTVRAQETQYF.

This clonotype was detected only a few times. The chain carries TRBV12-3 or TRBV12-4 and TRBJ1-6; perhaps TRBD1 as D (5 bases). Trimming stripped 7 bases from V and 10 bases from J, with 20 bases between. This CDR3 is built from 15 residues. Here the CDR3 DNA reads TGTGCCAGCATCTGGGGGACCGCAATCGGGTCACCCCTCCACTTT. Encoded protein: CASIWGTAIGSPLHF.

There are a few counts of this clonotype. The chain uses TRBV18 and TRBJ2-7, with a weak D call TRBD2 (5 bases). The CDR3 runs 14 residues. Germline V CDR1 and CDR2: KGHSH, LQKENI. Trimming cost V 3 bases and J 5 bases, with 14 bases left between them. CDR3 sequence (DNA): TGTGCCAGCTCACCCGGGATGGACGGGGACGAGCAGTACGTC. Protein: CASSPGMDGDEQYV.